This T cell receptor beta chain was retrieved from a study (dated by TCRdb to the early 2020s). Of note for this clone: The antigen this receptor binds is unknown. No clone much larger than this one lies a single base away; base qualities are absent.

PBMCs were isolated from peripheral blood, and genomic DNA from unsorted PBMCs was used for TCR beta sequencing. According to the germline V gene, CDR1 reads SGHRS and CDR2 reads YFSETQ. V loses 4 bases of germline sequence and J loses 2 bases, and the interval between the two ends is 16 bases. Its CDR3 holds 16 amino acids, cysteine through phenylalanine. The only DNA kept is the CDR3, 48 bases in frame from the first base. What the study reported, not specific to this receptor: Further investigation, including longitudinal sampling and assessment of a control group, is stated by the authors to be required.

Survey-level sequencing on the immunoSEQ platform was used to profile the TCR beta chain repertoires. Processing in the source paper ran as follows. Repertoire diversity was measured with the inverse Simpson index, and CDR3 amino acid length spectratypes and V-J pairing frequencies were compared. To annotate clonotypes specific to SARS-CoV-2, CMV, influenza A and EBV, TCR beta CDR3 sequences were compared against VDJdb. In TCRdb, the immuneACCESS table is reduced to in-frame sequences with V and J assigned. These tables do not hold every clone; where another copy was compared, an unresolved V gene accounts for under half, and the others remain unexplained. V and J calls and clone size follow that table, whereas D and trimming were derived from the DNA. Across this sample there are about 50,000 clones, with approximately 93% seen only once. The ten largest make up about 10% of the sample.

The chain employs TRBV5-1 and TRBJ1-3; the D gene lacks a confident call. The receptor's source is a man aged 35-49 years with rheumatoid arthritis. Material for sequencing was PBMCs. The CDR3 protein: CASSPPAEEAGNTIYF. DNA sequence: TGCGCCAGCAGCCCCCCGGCGGAGGAGGCTGGAAACACCATATATTTT.